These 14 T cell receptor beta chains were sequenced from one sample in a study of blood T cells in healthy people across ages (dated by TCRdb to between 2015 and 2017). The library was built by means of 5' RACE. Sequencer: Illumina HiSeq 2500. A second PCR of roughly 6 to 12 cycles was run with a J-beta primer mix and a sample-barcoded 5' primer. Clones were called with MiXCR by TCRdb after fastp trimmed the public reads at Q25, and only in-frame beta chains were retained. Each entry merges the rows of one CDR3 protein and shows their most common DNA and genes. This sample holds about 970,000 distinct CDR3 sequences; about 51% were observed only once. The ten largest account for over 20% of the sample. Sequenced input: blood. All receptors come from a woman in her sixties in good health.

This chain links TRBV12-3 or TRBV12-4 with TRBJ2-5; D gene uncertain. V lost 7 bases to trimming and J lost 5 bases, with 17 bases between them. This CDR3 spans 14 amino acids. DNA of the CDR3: TGTGCCAGCATTCGCGCTGGCAATGAGGAGACCCAGTACTTC. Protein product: CASIRAGNEETQYF.

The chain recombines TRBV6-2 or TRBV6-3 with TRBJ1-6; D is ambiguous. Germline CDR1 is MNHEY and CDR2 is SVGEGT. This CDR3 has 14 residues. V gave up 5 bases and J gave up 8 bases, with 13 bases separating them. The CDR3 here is CASSLTYMDSPLHF. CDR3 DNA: TGTGCCAGCAGTCTTACCTACATGGATTCACCCCTCCACTTT.

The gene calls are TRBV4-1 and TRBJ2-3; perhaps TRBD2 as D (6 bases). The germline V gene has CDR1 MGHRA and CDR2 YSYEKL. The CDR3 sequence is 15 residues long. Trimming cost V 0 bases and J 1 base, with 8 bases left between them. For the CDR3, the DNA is TGCGCCAGCAGCCAAGAGGGGGGAGGCACAGATACGCAGTATTTT. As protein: CASSQEGGGTDTQYF.

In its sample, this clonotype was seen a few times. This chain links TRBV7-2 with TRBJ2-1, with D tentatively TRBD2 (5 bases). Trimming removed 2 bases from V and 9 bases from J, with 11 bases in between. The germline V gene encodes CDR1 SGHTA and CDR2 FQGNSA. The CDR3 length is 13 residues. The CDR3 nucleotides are TGTGCCAGCAGCTTAAGAGGGTACGGTGAGCAGTTCTTC. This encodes CASSLRGYGEQFF.

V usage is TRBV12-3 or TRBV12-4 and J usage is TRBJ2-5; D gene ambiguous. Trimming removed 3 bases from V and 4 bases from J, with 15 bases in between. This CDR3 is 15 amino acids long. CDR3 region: CASSLRQAFGETQYF. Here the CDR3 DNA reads TGTGCCAGCAGTTTGAGGCAGGCATTTGGAGAGACCCAGTACTTC.

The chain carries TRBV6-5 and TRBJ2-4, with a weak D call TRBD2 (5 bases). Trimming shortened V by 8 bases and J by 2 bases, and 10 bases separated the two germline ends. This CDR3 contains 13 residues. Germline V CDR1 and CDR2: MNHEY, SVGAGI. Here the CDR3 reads CASRGRPKNIQYF. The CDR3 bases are TGTGCCAGCCGAGGGAGACCCAAAAACATTCAGTACTTC.

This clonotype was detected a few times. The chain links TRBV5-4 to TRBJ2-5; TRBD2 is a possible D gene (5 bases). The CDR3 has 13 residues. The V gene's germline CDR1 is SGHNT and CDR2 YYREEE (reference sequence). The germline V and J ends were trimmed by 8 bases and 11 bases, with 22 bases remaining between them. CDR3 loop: CASSDKWSVAQYF. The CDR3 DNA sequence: TGTGCCAGTAGCGACAAGTGGAGCGTAGCGCAGTACTTC. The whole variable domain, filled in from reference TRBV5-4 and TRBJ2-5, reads ETGVTQSPTHLIKTRGQQVTLRCSSQSGHNTVSWYQQALGQGPQFIFQYYREEENGRGNFPPRFSGLQFPNYSSELNVNALELDDSALYLCASSDKWSVAQYFGPGTRLLVL.

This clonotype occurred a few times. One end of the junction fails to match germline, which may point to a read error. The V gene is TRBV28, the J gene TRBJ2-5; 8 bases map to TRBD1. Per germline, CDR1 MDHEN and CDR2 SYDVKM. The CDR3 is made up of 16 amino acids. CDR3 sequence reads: CASSPSQDRVQETQYF. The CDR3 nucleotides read TGTGCTAGCAGTCCATCACAGGACAGGGTTCAAGAGACCCAGTACTTC.

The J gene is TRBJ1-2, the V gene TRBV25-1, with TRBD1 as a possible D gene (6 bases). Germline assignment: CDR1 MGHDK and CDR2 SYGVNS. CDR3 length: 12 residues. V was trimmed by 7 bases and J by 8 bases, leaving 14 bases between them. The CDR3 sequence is CASTRNRDGYTF. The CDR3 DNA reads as TGTGCCAGCACCCGGAACAGGGACGGCTACACCTTC.

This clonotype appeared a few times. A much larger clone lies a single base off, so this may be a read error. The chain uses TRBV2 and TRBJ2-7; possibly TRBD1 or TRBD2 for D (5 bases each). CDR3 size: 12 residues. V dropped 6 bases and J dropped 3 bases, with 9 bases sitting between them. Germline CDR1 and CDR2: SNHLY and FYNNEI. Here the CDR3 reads CASRDGGYEQYF. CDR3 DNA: TGTGCCAGCAGGGATGGGGGCTACGAGCAGTACTTC.

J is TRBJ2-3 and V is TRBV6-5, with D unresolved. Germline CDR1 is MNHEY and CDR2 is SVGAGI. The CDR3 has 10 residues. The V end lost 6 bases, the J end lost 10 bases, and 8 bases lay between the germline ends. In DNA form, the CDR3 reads TGTGCCAGCAGGCCCAACGCGCAGTATTTT. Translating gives CASRPNAQYF.

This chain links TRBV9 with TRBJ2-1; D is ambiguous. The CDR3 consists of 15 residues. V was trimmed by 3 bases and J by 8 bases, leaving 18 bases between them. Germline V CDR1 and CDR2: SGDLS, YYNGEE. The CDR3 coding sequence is TGTGCCAGCAGCGAAAACATGGACCCCCCCGATGAGCAGTTCTTC. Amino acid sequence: CASSENMDPPDEQFF.

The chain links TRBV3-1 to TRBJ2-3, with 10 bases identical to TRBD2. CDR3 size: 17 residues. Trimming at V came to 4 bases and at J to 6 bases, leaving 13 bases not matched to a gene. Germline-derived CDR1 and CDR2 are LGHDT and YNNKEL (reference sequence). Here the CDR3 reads CASSPLAGLAGADTQYF. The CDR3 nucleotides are TGTGCCAGCAGCCCCCTCGCCGGTCTAGCGGGAGCTGATACGCAGTATTTT.

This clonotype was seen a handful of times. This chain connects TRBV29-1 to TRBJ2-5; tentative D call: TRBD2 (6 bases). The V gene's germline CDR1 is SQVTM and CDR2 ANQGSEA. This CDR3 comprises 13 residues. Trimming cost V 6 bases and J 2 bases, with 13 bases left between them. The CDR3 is CSVGGRGQETQYF. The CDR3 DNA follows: TGCAGCGTGGGCGGACGGGGGCAAGAGACCCAGTACTTC.